The 17 T cell receptor beta chains presented below share a single source sample, sequenced in a study of blood T cell repertoires in COVID-19. Here immunoSEQ multiplex PCR was the method, and the copy in TCRdb shows in-frame clones only, minus some. Counted here are 200,000 to 300,000 clones, around 89% occurring once; the ten biggest clones make up over 4%. The sequenced sample consisted of PBMCs or T cells enriched from blood (not recorded which). These receptors all come from a woman aged 25 to 39 who had recovered from COVID-19.

The chain employs TRBV2 and TRBJ1-5; a weak D match, TRBD1 (6 bases). V shed 5 bases and J shed 6 bases, with 8 bases lying between them. The CDR3 contains 12 residues. Germline CDR1 SNHLY, CDR2 FYNNEI. The CDR3 sequence is CASSQQGQPQHF. The CDR3 DNA reads TGTGCCAGCAGTCAACAGGGTCAGCCCCAGCATTTT.

CDR3 nucleotides: TGTGCCAGCAGTGTAGAGGGAGCGGGAGATACGCAGTATTTT. It is translated as CASSVEGAGDTQYF. The rearrangement uses TRBV6-4 and TRBJ2-3; D might be TRBD2 (6 bases). The CDR3 has 14 residues. V lost 4 bases and J 5 bases, leaving 13 bases between the germline ends. Per the germline V gene, CDR1 is MRHNA and CDR2 is SNTAGT.

This chain connects TRBV6-6 to TRBJ1-5, with 8 bases matching TRBD1. The CDR3 has 13 residues. V shed 5 bases and J 7 bases; nucleotides not matched to a gene: 4. The V gene's germline CDR1 is MNHNY and CDR2 SVGAGI (reference sequence). The CDR3 sequence is CASSGQGGQPQHF. For the CDR3, the DNA is TGTGCCAGCAGTGGACAGGGCGGCCAGCCCCAGCATTTT.

This clone was seen a single time. This chain uses TRBV9 with TRBJ1-5; D is possibly TRBD1 (5 bases). Germline values: CDR1 SGDLS, CDR2 YYNGEE. V was shortened by 0 bases and J by 5 bases, with 9 bases between the two germline ends. The CDR3 loop spans 14 amino acids. The CDR3 spells CASSVDDRDQPQHF. The CDR3 nucleotides read TGTGCCAGCAGCGTAGACGACAGAGATCAGCCCCAGCATTTT.

The chain combines TRBV19 with TRBJ2-3; 12 nucleotides line up with TRBD1. Germline V gene sequence: CDR1 LNHDA, CDR2 SQIVND (reference sequence). The CDR3 contains 15 residues. Unmatched junction bases numbered 3, after V lost 3 bases and J lost 5 bases. As DNA, the CDR3 is TGTGCCAGTAGTATGGGGACAGGGGGCGTAGATACGCAGTATTTT. As protein: CASSMGTGGVDTQYF.

V is TRBV7-6 and J is TRBJ2-2, with TRBD1 matching over 9 bases. Losses at the gene ends were 0 bases for V and 6 bases for J; bases not matched to a gene: 11. The CDR3 extends over 18 amino acids. Germline V gives CDR1 SGHVS, CDR2 FNYEAQ. CDR3 sequence: CASSLAPGQGYSSGELFF. CDR3 bases: TGTGCCAGCAGCTTAGCGCCGGGACAGGGATATAGCTCCGGGGAGCTGTTTTTT.

This chain links TRBV28 with TRBJ1-5; D might be TRBD1 (5 bases). The CDR3 runs to 15 residues. V was cut by 0 bases and J by 0 bases, with 6 bases left in between. Germline V CDR1 and CDR2: MDHEN, SYDVKM. The CDR3 DNA reads as TGTGCCAGCAGTTTATGGCAGGGTAGCAATCAGCCCCAGCATTTT. Protein product: CASSLWQGSNQPQHF.

Many counts were recorded for this clone. This sequence joins TRBV7-2 and TRBJ2-2; D might be TRBD1 (6 bases). The V end was cut by 7 bases, the J end by 4 bases, with 16 bases between. CDR3 size: 15 residues. The germline V gene encodes CDR1 SGHTA and CDR2 FQGNSA. The CDR3 sequence is CASTKRQGSTGELFF. CDR3 nucleotide sequence: TGTGCCAGCACCAAACGCCAGGGGAGCACCGGGGAGCTGTTTTTT.

The chain carries TRBV18 and TRBJ2-5; 7 bases line up with TRBD2. The CDR3 totals 15 residues. The V segment lost 3 bases and the J segment 4 bases; nucleotides outside the gene matches: 8. CDR1 and CDR2 (germline): KGHSH, LQKENI. CDR3 DNA sequence: TGTGCCAGCTCACCGCGGCGGGAGTATCGAGAGACCCAGTACTTC. Encoded protein: CASSPRREYRETQYF.

V gene TRBV2 combines with J gene TRBJ1-5; D may be TRBD1 (5 bases). CDR1 is SNHLY and CDR2 is FYNNEI in the germline V gene. The CDR3 spans 14 residues. V lost 4 bases to trimming and J lost 4 bases, with 11 bases between them. The DNA of the CDR3 is TGTGCCAGCAGTGTGGGGCAGGTGAATCAGCCCCAGCATTTT. Protein: CASSVGQVNQPQHF. The full variable domain, with the rest looked up from reference TRBV2 and TRBJ1-5, is EPEVTQTPSHQVTQMGQEVILRCVPISNHLYFYWYRQILGQKVEFLVSFYNNEISEKSEIFDDQFSVERPDGSNFTLKIRSTKLEDSAMYFCASSVGQVNQPQHFGDGTRLSIL.

The chain recombines TRBV28 with TRBJ2-7; 10 bases map to TRBD2. The CDR3 totals 16 residues. J was trimmed by 5 bases and V by 2 bases; bases with no gene match: 9. CDR1 is MDHEN, CDR2 SYDVKM, per germline. In DNA form, the CDR3 reads TGTGCCAGCAGTTTAAGGCCCAGCGGGAGGGCCCACGAGCAGTACTTC. This encodes CASSLRPSGRAHEQYF.

The rearrangement uses TRBV24-1 and TRBJ2-1, with 7 nucleotides matching TRBD1. From germline, CDR1 is KGHDR and CDR2 SFDVKD. The CDR3 totals 15 residues. J lost 6 bases, V lost 0 bases, and 4 bases had no gene match. CDR3 protein: CATSDLWTGINEQFF. The CDR3 DNA reads TGTGCCACCAGTGATTTGTGGACAGGCATCAATGAGCAGTTCTTC.

The chain has TRBV5-1 and TRBJ2-3; perhaps TRBD2 as D (6 bases). The CDR3 spans 15 residues. Trimming took off 4 bases at V and 1 base at J, with 13 bases between the two ends. CDR1 is SGHRS, CDR2 YFSETQ, per germline. CDR3 region: CASSRRDLRTDTQYF. CDR3 DNA: TGCGCCAGCAGCCGCCGGGACTTGCGCACAGATACGCAGTATTTT.

This clone has just one count. The rearrangement uses TRBV11-2 and TRBJ1-2; D perhaps matches TRBD1 (5 bases). CDR1 is SGHAT, CDR2 FQNNGV, per germline. This CDR3 contains 16 residues. V lost 5 bases to trimming and J lost 2 bases, with 18 bases between them. CDR3 amino acids: CASSRYSGPRNYGYTF. As DNA, the CDR3 is TGTGCCAGCAGCCGGTATTCAGGGCCCAGAAACTATGGCTACACCTTC.

The gene calls are TRBV18 and TRBJ2-1, with 7 nucleotides matching TRBD2. The CDR3 contains 16 residues. After removal of 2 bases from V and 2 bases from J, the junction contained 6 bases not matched to a gene. Per germline, CDR1 KGHSH and CDR2 LQKENI. The CDR3 reads CASSPGGGITYNEQFF. In nucleotides, the CDR3 is TGTGCCAGCTCACCAGGGGGAGGGATAACCTACAATGAGCAGTTCTTC.

The V and J genes are TRBV9 and TRBJ1-5; 9 bases align to TRBD1. V was clipped by 3 bases and J by 7 bases; unmatched bases: 5. The CDR3 spans 14 residues. Germline CDR1 SGDLS, CDR2 YYNGEE. In nucleotides, the CDR3 is TGTGCCAGCAGCGACAGGGGGCGCAGGCAGCCCCAGCATTTT. Translation: CASSDRGRRQPQHF.

This chain connects TRBV7-9 to TRBJ2-5, with TRBD1 matching 9 bases. V lost 1 base to trimming and J lost 5 bases; unmatched junction nucleotides: 2. Germline CDR1 is SEHNR and CDR2 is FQNEAQ (reference sequence). This CDR3 is 14 amino acids long. The CDR3 sequence: CASSLDRGRETQYF. DNA for the CDR3: TGTGCCAGCAGCTTAGACAGGGGGCGGGAGACCCAGTACTTC.